This entry lists 22 T cell receptor beta chains sequenced from one sample in a study of T cell responses to AZD1222 COVID-19 vaccine. TCRdb's table, derived via immunoSEQ multiplex PCR, lists solely in-frame clones and lacks some. The table lists roughly 79,000 clones, 70% to 80% of them singletons. This sample comprised peripheral blood, obtained on day 0 of AZD1222 vaccination. The receptor set was obtained from an adult in good health.

This chain connects TRBV7-9 to TRBJ1-1, with D possibly TRBD1 on 6 matching bases. Per germline, CDR1 SEHNR and CDR2 FQNEAQ (reference sequence). V lost 5 bases to trimming and J lost 7 bases, with 11 bases between them. This CDR3 region has 12 residues. The CDR3 nucleotides read TGTGCCAGCAGCCGGTTACAGGGTGAAGCTTTCTTT. Translation: CASSRLQGEAFF.

This sequence joins TRBV6-1 and TRBJ1-2, with TRBD1 identical over 7 bases. V lost 7 bases, J lost 8 bases, and 7 bases stayed unmatched. The CDR3 spans 12 residues. Germline values: CDR1 MNHNS, CDR2 SASEGT. The CDR3 here is CASTQGGLGYTF. The DNA for the CDR3 is TGTGCCAGCACCCAGGGGGGGCTCGGCTACACCTTC.

V is TRBV29-1 and J is TRBJ1-1, with TRBD1 matching 10 bases. This CDR3 region has 13 residues. CDR1 and CDR2 from the germline V gene are SQVTM and ANQGSEA. J lost 1 base, V lost 6 bases, and 2 bases had no gene match. The CDR3 DNA reads as TGCAGCGTGGGGACAGGGGCGAACACTGAAGCTTTCTTT. Translated: CSVGTGANTEAFF.

The CDR3 DNA reads TGTGCCAGCAGCGAGAGGGACAGGGGAGGCTACACCTTC. As protein: CASSERDRGGYTF. The rearrangement joins TRBV9 to TRBJ1-2; 10 positions match TRBD1. The length of the CDR3 is 13 residues. With V trimmed by 3 bases and J by 8 bases, 4 bases remained unmatched. CDR1 is SGDLS, CDR2 YYNGEE, per germline.

The gene calls are TRBV3-1 (or the pseudogene TRBV3-2) and TRBJ1-2; TRBD1 might be the D (6 bases). Trimming pared 1 base from V and 4 bases from J, leaving 13 bases between. Germline values: CDR1 LGHDT, CDR2 YNNKEL (reference sequence). The CDR3 runs to 15 residues. CDR3 protein: CASSQGNQGSYGYTF. CDR3 DNA: TGTGCCAGCAGCCAAGGCAACCAGGGGAGCTATGGCTACACCTTC.

The V and J genes are TRBV15 and TRBJ2-3, with 7 bases that match TRBD1. CDR1 LNHNV and CDR2 YYDKDF come from the germline V gene (reference sequence). V shed 7 bases and J 0 bases; nucleotides not matched to a gene: 4. The length of the CDR3 is 14 residues. As DNA, the CDR3 is TGTGCCACCAAGAGGGACAGAAGCACAGATACGCAGTATTTT. The encoded protein is CATKRDRSTDTQYF.

This clone was seen only a few times. The rearrangement uses TRBV7-2 and TRBJ2-6; D tentatively reads TRBD1 or TRBD2 (5 bases each). CDR1 is SGHTA and CDR2 is FQGNSA in the germline V gene. This CDR3 region has 16 residues. The V end lost 3 bases, the J end lost 4 bases, and 13 bases lay between the germline ends. CDR3 bases: TGTGCCAGCAGCTTTTCGGCAGGGACCGGGGCCAACGTCCTGACTTTC. Protein sequence: CASSFSAGTGANVLTF.

This clone was seen only a few times. The rearrangement joins TRBV2 to TRBJ2-7; 7 bases line up with TRBD1. V shed 0 bases and J 3 bases; nucleotides not matched to a gene: 14. The CDR3 covers 18 residues. Germline V CDR1 and CDR2: SNHLY, FYNNEI. The CDR3 nucleotides are TGTGCCAGCAGTGAAGCTCCGTTTCCTTGGACAGGAGGCTACGAGCAGTACTTC. Its protein is CASSEAPFPWTGGYEQYF.

This clone occurred a few times. The chain is built from TRBV4-1 and TRBJ1-2; maybe TRBD1 (5 bases). Germline CDR1 reads MGHRA; CDR2 reads YSYEKL. This CDR3 spans 14 amino acids. V dropped 0 bases and J dropped 8 bases, with 13 bases sitting between them. In DNA, the CDR3 is TGCGCCAGCAGCCAAGACAGGGAGGGTAGGGGCTACACCTTC. This gives the protein CASSQDREGRGYTF.

The chain uses TRBV9 and TRBJ2-1, with TRBD2 matching 10 bases. Germline CDR1 SGDLS, CDR2 YYNGEE. The CDR3 has 15 residues. After removal of 0 bases from V and 5 bases from J, the junction contained 2 bases not matched to a gene. The CDR3 bases are TGTGCCAGCAGCGTAGACCTAGCGGGGGACAATGAGCAGTTCTTC. As protein: CASSVDLAGDNEQFF.

This clone appeared a single time. The chain carries TRBV5-1 and TRBJ2-3, with 14 nucleotides matching TRBD2. Germline-derived CDR1 and CDR2 are SGHRS and YFSETQ. The CDR3 covers 17 residues. The J segment lost 4 bases and the V segment lost 0 bases, leaving 4 bases of the junction unmatched. CDR3 DNA: TGCGCCAGCAGCTTGGCCGGGACTAGCGGGAGTGCAGATACGCAGTATTTT. As protein: CASSLAGTSGSADTQYF.

J is TRBJ2-3 and V is TRBV18; 9 nucleotides match TRBD2. CDR1 and CDR2 (germline): KGHSH, LQKENI. Trimming at V came to 3 bases and at J to 6 bases, leaving 10 bases not matched to a gene. The CDR3 contains 16 residues. CDR3 amino acids: CASSPSLAGSGDTQYF. For the CDR3, the DNA is TGTGCCAGCTCACCTTCTCTAGCGGGATCGGGGGATACGCAGTATTTT.

The V gene is TRBV18, the J gene TRBJ1-3, with no clear D. V was shortened by 4 bases and J by 0 bases, with 10 bases between the two germline ends. The germline CDR1 and CDR2 sequences are KGHSH and LQKENI. This CDR3 has 15 amino acids. CDR3 residues: CASSRDGSSGNTIYF. The CDR3 nucleotides are TGTGCCAGCTCACGCGACGGTTCCTCTGGAAACACCATATATTTT. The full variable domain, its missing parts supplied by reference TRBV18 and TRBJ1-3, is NAGVMQNPRHLVRRRGQEARLRCSPMKGHSHVYWYRQLPEEGLKFMVYLQKENIIDESGMPKERFSAEFPKEGPSILRIQQVVRGDSAAYFCASSRDGSSGNTIYFGEGSWLTVV.

This clone has more than one count but fewer than ten. The chain carries TRBV5-4 and TRBJ2-7; no firm D call. This CDR3 region has 12 residues. Germline V gene data show CDR1 as SGHNT and CDR2 as YYREEE (reference sequence). V shed 4 bases and J shed 7 bases, with 12 bases lying between them. The CDR3 loop is CASSRALEEQYF. CDR3 bases: TGTGCCAGCAGCCGGGCCCTTGAGGAGCAGTACTTC.

This chain uses TRBV28 with TRBJ2-1; 9 nucleotides line up with TRBD1. Per germline, CDR1 MDHEN and CDR2 SYDVKM. Trimming cost V 4 bases and J 7 bases; bases outside gene matches: 5. The CDR3 is made up of 14 amino acids. The CDR3 sequence is CASSSGTGMNEQFF. The CDR3 DNA is TGTGCCAGCAGTTCCGGGACAGGGATGAATGAGCAGTTCTTC.

The chain has TRBV27 and TRBJ1-5, with 7 positions matching TRBD1. The CDR3 covers 15 residues. J lost 4 bases, V lost 5 bases, and 8 bases had no gene match. Germline V gene data show CDR1 as MNHEY and CDR2 as SMNVEV (reference sequence). The CDR3 loop reads CASSHGTVYNQPQHF. CDR3 coding DNA: TGTGCCAGCAGTCACGGGACAGTTTATAATCAGCCCCAGCATTTT.

The chain has TRBV15 and TRBJ2-3; TRBD2 matches at 10 bases. Germline CDR1 and CDR2: LNHNV and YYDKDF (reference sequence). CDR3 length: 14 amino acids. The trim removed 8 bases at V and 3 bases at J, leaving 5 bases unmatched. DNA of the CDR3: TGTGCCACCGTTAGCGGGAGGAGGACAGATACGCAGTATTTT. Translating gives CATVSGRRTDTQYF.

With respect to this clone: The sample has other DNA sequences that encode this CDR3 too. This chain links TRBV28 with TRBJ1-2; tentatively, D is TRBD1 (5 bases). The germline V and J ends were trimmed by 3 bases and 4 bases, with 9 bases remaining between them. The germline CDR1 and CDR2 sequences are MDHEN and SYDVKM. CDR3 length equals 13 residues. DNA of the CDR3: TGTGCCAGCAGTTTGAGGGGTAGCTATGGCTACACCTTC. Encoded protein: CASSLRGSYGYTF.

This chain joins TRBV6-6 and TRBJ1-1; TRBD1 matches 8 bases. V trimming: 7 bases; J trimming: 1 base; junction bases outside the gene matches: 5. The V gene's germline CDR1 is MNHNY and CDR2 SVGAGI (reference sequence). The CDR3 has 14 residues. CDR3 DNA: TGTGCCAGCACACAACAGGGGGGGAACACTGAAGCTTTCTTT. Amino acids: CASTQQGGNTEAFF.

The chain employs TRBV10-1 and TRBJ2-1, with 12 nucleotides matching TRBD2. The CDR3 runs to 17 residues. Germline values: CDR1 WNHNN, CDR2 SYGVQD (reference sequence). V lost 2 bases, J lost 9 bases, and 11 bases stayed unmatched. The CDR3 DNA reads TGCGCCAGCAGTGAGGGACTAGCGGGACTTTTGGCTGGTGAGCAGTTCTTC. This translates into CASSEGLAGLLAGEQFF.

This clone was found a few times. The gene calls are TRBV6-5 and TRBJ2-7; D gene uncertain. Germline loops: CDR1 MNHEY, CDR2 SVGAGI. There are 12 residues in the CDR3. V dropped 8 bases and J dropped 5 bases, with 13 bases sitting between them. The CDR3 reads CASLALPHEQYF. The CDR3 nucleotides read TGTGCCAGCCTGGCCTTGCCCCACGAGCAGTACTTC.

The V call is TRBV2, the J call TRBJ1-2, with TRBD1 identical over 9 bases. The CDR3 length is 16 residues. Germline V lookup: CDR1 SNHLY, CDR2 FYNNEI. Trimming removed 6 bases from V and 1 base from J; junction bases left unmatched: 9. CDR3 nucleotides: TGTGCCAGCAGGGACCGGACAGGGGCAAGTAACTATGGCTACACCTTC. Translation gives CASRDRTGASNYGYTF.